This T cell receptor beta chain was identified in a study of blood T cell repertoires in COVID-19. Study-level information: Italy, Spain and the United States were the sources of the convalescent and acute COVID-19 samples.

This CDR3 spans 12 amino acids. V gave up 6 bases and J gave up 5 bases; unmatched junction bases: 2. Original processing notes: Nucleated cell counts were estimated from reference gene primer amplification. The method was immunoSEQ multiplex PCR; TCRdb's version includes in-frame clones alone and lacks a portion of them. V, J and clone size are taken as reported in that table, and D and trimming were inferred from the DNA itself. The sample gives approximately 350,000 clones, more than 75% of which show up once; roughly 3.5% is in the top ten. Material: peripheral blood. The chain employs TRBV12-3 or TRBV12-4 and TRBJ2-3; 7 nucleotides line up with TRBD1. The clonotype comes from a woman between 18 and 30 years old who had recovered from COVID-19. The CDR3, as DNA: TGTGCCAGCAGCCGGACAGGAGATACGCAGTATTTT. Residues: CASSRTGDTQYF.